The 3 T cell receptor beta chains given below trace back to one sample, sequenced in a study of cytomegalovirus exposure and HLA in healthy donors. The repertoire was sequenced with immunoSEQ multiplex PCR; TCRdb's copy has only in-frame clones and lacks some. The profile shows roughly 150,000 clones, roughly nine tenths of them singletons. Sequencing input: PBMCs. The receptor set was obtained from a man between 18 and 35 years old in good health and CMV-seronegative.

The V call is TRBV7-2, the J call TRBJ2-3; 9 bases map to TRBD2. The CDR3 loop spans 15 amino acids. V was clipped by 3 bases and J by 3 bases; unmatched bases: 4. The germline gives CDR1 SGHTA, CDR2 FQGNSA. The CDR3 DNA reads as TGTGCCAGCAGCTTGAAGGCGGGGGGGACAGATACGCAGTATTTT. Protein product: CASSLKAGGTDTQYF. Drawing the rest from reference TRBV7-2 and TRBJ2-3, the complete variable domain is GAGVSQSPSNKVTEKGKDVELRCDPISGHTALYWYRQSLGQGLEFLIYFQGNSAPDKSGLPSDRFSAERTGGSVSTLTIQRTQQEDSAVYLCASSLKAGGTDTQYFGPGTRLTVL.

This chain joins TRBV7-6 and TRBJ1-4; 7 bases fit TRBD1. J gave up 11 bases and V 5 bases, and 17 bases lay outside the gene matches. Germline CDR1 and CDR2: SGHVS and FNYEAQ. This CDR3 region has 16 residues. In DNA form, the CDR3 reads TGTGCCAGCAGCCCACGAGCACAGGGGAGGAATGGTAAACTGTTTTTT. This sequence encodes CASSPRAQGRNGKLFF.

This chain uses TRBV2 with TRBJ1-1; the D is unclear. In germline, CDR1 is SNHLY, CDR2 FYNNEI. Between the trimmed V and J ends, which lost 6 bases and 6 bases, there was a span of 14 bases. The CDR3 extends over 13 amino acids. The CDR3 loop reads CASRRVKSAEAFF. As DNA, the CDR3 is TGTGCCAGCAGGAGGGTTAAGAGTGCTGAAGCTTTCTTT. Complete variable domain (other parts from reference TRBV2 and TRBJ1-1): EPEVTQTPSHQVTQMGQEVILRCVPISNHLYFYWYRQILGQKVEFLVSFYNNEISEKSEIFDDQFSVERPDGSNFTLKIRSTKLEDSAMYFCASRRVKSAEAFFGQGTRLTVV.